This T cell receptor (beta chain) was sequenced for a study of OX40 agonist ivuxolimab in advanced cancers. Across the whole study: At doses from 0.01 to 10 mg/kg, patients were given intravenous ivuxolimab every 2 weeks.

CDR3 length: 14 amino acids. V gave up 8 bases and J gave up 2 bases; unmatched junction bases: 3. The germline CDR1 and CDR2 sequences are MDHEN and SYDVKM. The study sampled blood at baseline, cycle 4 day 1, and cycle 7 day 1. The study's findings and limits: CD4+ and CD8+ blood T cells expanded clonally by week 6 at 0.1 to 3.0 mg/kg. Compared with CD4+, CD8+ T cells on average had more expanded clones.

Turning to this clone: The antigen is not known.

The protocol was immunoSEQ multiplex PCR, while the TCRdb copy is restricted to in-frame clones and leaves out a portion. The table records approximately 120,000 clones, just under 95% of them present only once. This receptor was obtained from an adult with an advanced solid tumor such as melanoma, head and neck, liver or kidney cancer. V is TRBV28 and J is TRBJ1-2, with TRBD1 matching 12 bases. The material sequenced was CD4+ or CD8+ T cells sorted from blood, taken in a trial of the OX40 agonist ivuxolimab. The CDR3 DNA reads as TGTGCCAGCGCCGGGACAGGGGGCAACTATGGCTACACCTTC. This gives the protein CASAGTGGNYGYTF.